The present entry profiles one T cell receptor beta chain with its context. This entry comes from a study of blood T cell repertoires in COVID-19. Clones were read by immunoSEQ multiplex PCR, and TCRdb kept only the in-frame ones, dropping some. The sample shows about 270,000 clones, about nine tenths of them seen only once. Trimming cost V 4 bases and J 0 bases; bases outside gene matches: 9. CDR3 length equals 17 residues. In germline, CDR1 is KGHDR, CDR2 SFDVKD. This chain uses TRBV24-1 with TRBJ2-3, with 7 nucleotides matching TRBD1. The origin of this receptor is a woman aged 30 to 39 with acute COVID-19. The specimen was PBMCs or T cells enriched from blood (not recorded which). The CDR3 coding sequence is TGTGCCACCAGTGAAAGAAACAGGGGTCCTAGCACAGATACGCAGTATTTT. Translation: CATSERNRGPSTDTQYF.